The 10 T cell receptor beta chains in this list originate from one sample, sequenced in a study of human T cells and chemical hapten exposure. TCRdb ran MiXCR on the RACE reads and lists one entry per CDR3 protein. The table shows more than 95,000 distinct CDR3 sequences, with 27% occurring only once. Described time point: patch test 3, about 24 weeks after DPC sensitization. Treatment given: therapeutic diphenylcyclopropenone sensitization with weekly scalp DPC. The sample was whole blood, taken in connection with sensitization to the hapten diphenylcyclopropenone (DPC). These receptors came from a man aged 40-49 years with alopecia areata. Some clones in this sample may be carry-over from other donors' samples.

This rearrangement joins TRBV6-2 or TRBV6-3 to TRBJ2-1, with D hard to call. With 1 base removed from V and 1 base from J, the gap between germline ends came to 8 bases. This CDR3 is 15 amino acids long. Germline V CDR1 and CDR2: MNHEY, SVGEGT. DNA of the CDR3: TGTGCCAGCAGTTACTGGGCGGATTCCTACAATGAGCAGTTCTTC. Protein sequence: CASSYWADSYNEQFF.

The V and J genes are TRBV28 and TRBJ2-7, with D uncertain. Trimming pared 3 bases from V and 6 bases from J, leaving 3 bases between. Germline V gene lookup returns CDR1 MDHEN and CDR2 SYDVKM. CDR3 length: 10 amino acids. CDR3 protein: CASSFREQYF. In DNA form, the CDR3 reads TGTGCCAGCAGTTTTCGCGAGCAGTACTTC.

This chain uses TRBV5-4 with TRBJ2-3; the D gene is possibly TRBD2 (5 bases). V lost 4 bases, J lost 4 bases, and 13 bases lay in between. The germline gives CDR1 SGHNT, CDR2 YYREEE (reference sequence). There are 14 residues in the CDR3. Here the CDR3 reads CASSLVLEADTQYF. CDR3 in DNA: TGTGCCAGCAGCCTGGTGCTGGAGGCAGATACGCAGTATTTT.

This clonotype was seen a handful of times. The chain's CDR3 is CASSLRQGLGEQYF. CDR3 DNA: TGTGCCAGCAGTTTACGCCAGGGGTTAGGGGAGCAGTACTTC. The chain carries TRBV27 and TRBJ2-7, with D possibly being TRBD1 (6 bases). The V and J ends lost 2 bases and 7 bases respectively, with 15 bases between them. The CDR3 is made up of 14 amino acids. In germline, CDR1 is MNHEY, CDR2 SMNVEV (reference sequence).

This clonotype was observed a handful of times. The chain recombines TRBV7-2 with TRBJ2-5; weak D call: TRBD2 (5 bases). V lost 2 bases and J lost 5, with 15 bases in between. This CDR3 is built from 15 residues. Looked up from germline, CDR1 is SGHTA and CDR2 is FQGNSA. CDR3 protein: CASSLIPGTAETQYF. DNA for the CDR3: TGTGCCAGCAGCTTAATACCGGGAACGGCGGAGACCCAGTACTTC. The full variable domain, its missing parts supplied by reference TRBV7-2 and TRBJ2-5, is GAGVSQSPSNKVTEKGKDVELRCDPISGHTALYWYRQSLGQGLEFLIYFQGNSAPDKSGLPSDRFSAERTGGSVSTLTIQRTQQEDSAVYLCASSLIPGTAETQYFGPGTRLLVL.

This sequence joins TRBV7-9 and TRBJ2-1; the match to TRBD2 covers 7 bases. Trimming cost V 4 bases and J 3 bases; bases outside gene matches: 6. From germline, CDR1 is SEHNR and CDR2 FQNEAQ (reference sequence). The CDR3 runs to 15 residues. This chain's CDR3 is CASSSVGGGYNEQFF. The DNA for the CDR3 is TGTGCCAGCAGCTCAGTTGGCGGGGGCTACAATGAGCAGTTCTTC.

V usage is TRBV30 and J usage is TRBJ1-6; D possibly corresponds to TRBD1 (5 bases). V was clipped by 3 bases and J by 8 bases, with 20 bases between them. The germline V gene has CDR1 GTSNPN and CDR2 SVGIG (reference sequence). The CDR3 length is 16 residues. CDR3 bases: TGTGCCTGGAGCCAAAGAAGGGGTGGGCGAGATTCACCCCTCCACTTT. This codes for CAWSQRRGGRDSPLHF.

J is TRBJ2-1 and V is TRBV20-1; no clear D. The CDR3 spans 14 residues. Germline values: CDR1 DFQATT, CDR2 SNEGSKA (reference sequence). The germline V and J ends were trimmed by 3 bases and 2 bases, with 11 bases remaining between them. CDR3 loop: CSASDLRAYNEQFF. CDR3 coding DNA: TGCAGTGCTAGTGACTTACGAGCCTACAATGAGCAGTTCTTC.

This clonotype showed up just a few times. J is TRBJ2-5 and V is TRBV6-1; D is uncertain. V lost 4 bases, J lost 0 bases, and 9 bases lay in between. Germline values: CDR1 MNHNS, CDR2 SASEGT. The CDR3 consists of 14 residues. The CDR3 nucleotides are TGTGCCAGCAGTGCGGCCTGGTACCAAGAGACCCAGTACTTC. Its translation is CASSAAWYQETQYF.

This sequence joins TRBV12-3 or TRBV12-4 and TRBJ2-3; D possibly corresponds to TRBD2 (6 bases). The V and J ends lost 3 bases and 1 base respectively, with 11 bases between them. The CDR3 runs to 15 residues. The CDR3 reads CASSLSASGTDTQYF. CDR3 DNA: TGTGCCAGCAGTTTGTCGGCTAGCGGCACAGATACGCAGTATTTT.